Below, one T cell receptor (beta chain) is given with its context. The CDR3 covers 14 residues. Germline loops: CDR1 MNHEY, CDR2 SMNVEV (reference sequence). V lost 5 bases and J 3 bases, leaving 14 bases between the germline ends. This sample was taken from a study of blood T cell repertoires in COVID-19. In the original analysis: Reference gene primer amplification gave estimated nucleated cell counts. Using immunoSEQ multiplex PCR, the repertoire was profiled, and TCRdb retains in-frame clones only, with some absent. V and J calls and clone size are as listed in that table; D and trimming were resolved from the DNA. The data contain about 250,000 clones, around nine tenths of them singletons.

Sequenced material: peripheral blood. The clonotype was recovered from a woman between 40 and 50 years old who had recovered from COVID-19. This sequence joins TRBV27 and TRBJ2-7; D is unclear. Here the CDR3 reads CASSPNPPRYEQYF. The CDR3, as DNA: TGTGCCAGCAGTCCTAATCCTCCCCGCTACGAGCAGTACTTC.